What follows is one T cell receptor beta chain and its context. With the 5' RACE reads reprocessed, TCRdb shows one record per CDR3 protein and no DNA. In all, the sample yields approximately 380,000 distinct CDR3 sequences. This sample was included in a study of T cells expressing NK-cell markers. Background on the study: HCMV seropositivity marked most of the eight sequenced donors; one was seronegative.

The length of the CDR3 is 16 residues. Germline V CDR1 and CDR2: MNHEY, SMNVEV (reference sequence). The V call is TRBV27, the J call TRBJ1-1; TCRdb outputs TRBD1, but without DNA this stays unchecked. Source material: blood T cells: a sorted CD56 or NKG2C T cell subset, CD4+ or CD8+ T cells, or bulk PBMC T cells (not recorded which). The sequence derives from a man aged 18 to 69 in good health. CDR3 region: CASSLRRGLMNTEAFF.